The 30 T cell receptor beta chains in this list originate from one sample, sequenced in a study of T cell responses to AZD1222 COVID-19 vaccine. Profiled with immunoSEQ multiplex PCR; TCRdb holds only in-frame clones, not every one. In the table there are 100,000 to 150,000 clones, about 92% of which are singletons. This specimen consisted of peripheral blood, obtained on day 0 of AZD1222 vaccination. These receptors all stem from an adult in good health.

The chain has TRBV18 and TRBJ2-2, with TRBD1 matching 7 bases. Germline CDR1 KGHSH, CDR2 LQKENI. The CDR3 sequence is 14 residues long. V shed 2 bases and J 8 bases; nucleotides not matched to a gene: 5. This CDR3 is CASSPDRVAGELFF. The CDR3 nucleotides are TGTGCCAGCTCACCAGACAGGGTTGCAGGGGAGCTGTTTTTT.

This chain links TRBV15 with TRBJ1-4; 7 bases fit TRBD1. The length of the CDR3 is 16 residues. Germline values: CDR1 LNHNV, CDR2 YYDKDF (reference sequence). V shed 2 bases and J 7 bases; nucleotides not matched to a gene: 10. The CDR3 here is CATSRFSTGVGEKLFF. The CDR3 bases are TGTGCCACCAGCAGATTTTCCACAGGGGTGGGTGAAAAACTGTTTTTT.

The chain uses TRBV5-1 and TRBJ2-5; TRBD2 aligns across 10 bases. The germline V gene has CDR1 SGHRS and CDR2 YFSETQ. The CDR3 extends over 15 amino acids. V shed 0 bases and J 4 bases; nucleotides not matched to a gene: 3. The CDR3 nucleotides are TGCGCCAGCAGCTTGGTCATAGCGGGGGGAGAGACCCAGTACTTC. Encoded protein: CASSLVIAGGETQYF.

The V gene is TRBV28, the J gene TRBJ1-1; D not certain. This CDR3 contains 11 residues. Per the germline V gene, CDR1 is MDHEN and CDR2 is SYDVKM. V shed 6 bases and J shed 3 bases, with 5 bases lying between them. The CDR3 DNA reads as TGTGCCAGCAGCCTGTACACTGAAGCTTTCTTT. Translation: CASSLYTEAFF.

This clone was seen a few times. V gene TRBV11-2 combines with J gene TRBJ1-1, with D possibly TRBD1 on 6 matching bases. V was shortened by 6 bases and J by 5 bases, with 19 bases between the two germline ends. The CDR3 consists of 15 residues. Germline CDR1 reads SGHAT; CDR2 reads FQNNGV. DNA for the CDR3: TGTGCCAGCAGACTTACAGGGCCCGAGAGTACTGAAGCTTTCTTT. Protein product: CASRLTGPESTEAFF.

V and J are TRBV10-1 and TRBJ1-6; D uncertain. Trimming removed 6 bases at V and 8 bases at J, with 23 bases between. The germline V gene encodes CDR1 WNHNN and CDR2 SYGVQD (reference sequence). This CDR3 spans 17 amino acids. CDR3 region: CASRGFLAYTSYSPLHF. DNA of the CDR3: TGCGCCAGCAGAGGGTTTCTCGCCTACACGAGCTATTCACCCCTCCACTTT.

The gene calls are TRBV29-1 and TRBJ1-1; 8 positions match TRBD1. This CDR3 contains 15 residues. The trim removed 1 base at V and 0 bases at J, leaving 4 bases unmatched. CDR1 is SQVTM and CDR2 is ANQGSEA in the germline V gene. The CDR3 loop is CSVEGGQVMNTEAFF. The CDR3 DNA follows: TGCAGCGTTGAAGGGGGACAGGTTATGAACACTGAAGCTTTCTTT.

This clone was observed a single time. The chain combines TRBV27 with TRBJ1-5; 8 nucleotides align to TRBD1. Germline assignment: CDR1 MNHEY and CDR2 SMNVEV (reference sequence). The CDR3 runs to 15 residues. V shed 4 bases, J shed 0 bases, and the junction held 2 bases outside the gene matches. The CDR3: CASSWTGYSNQPQHF. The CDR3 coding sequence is TGTGCCAGCAGTTGGACAGGGTATAGCAATCAGCCCCAGCATTTT.

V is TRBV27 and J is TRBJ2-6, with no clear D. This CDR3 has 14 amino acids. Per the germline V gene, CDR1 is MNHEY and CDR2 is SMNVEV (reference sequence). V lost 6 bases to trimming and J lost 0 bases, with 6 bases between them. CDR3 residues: CASSPDSGANVLTF. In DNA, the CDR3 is TGTGCCAGCAGCCCCGACTCTGGGGCCAACGTCCTGACTTTC.

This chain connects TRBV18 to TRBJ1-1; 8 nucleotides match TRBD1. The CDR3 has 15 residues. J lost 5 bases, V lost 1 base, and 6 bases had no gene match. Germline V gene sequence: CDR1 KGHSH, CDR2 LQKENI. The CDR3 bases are TGTGCCAGCTCACCACTGGACAGGGCGAAGACTGAAGCTTTCTTT. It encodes CASSPLDRAKTEAFF.

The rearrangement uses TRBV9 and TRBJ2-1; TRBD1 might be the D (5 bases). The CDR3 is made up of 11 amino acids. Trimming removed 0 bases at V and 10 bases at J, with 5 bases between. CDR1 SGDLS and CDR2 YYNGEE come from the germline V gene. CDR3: CASSVGTEQFF. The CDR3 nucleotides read TGTGCCAGCAGCGTAGGGACAGAGCAGTTCTTC.

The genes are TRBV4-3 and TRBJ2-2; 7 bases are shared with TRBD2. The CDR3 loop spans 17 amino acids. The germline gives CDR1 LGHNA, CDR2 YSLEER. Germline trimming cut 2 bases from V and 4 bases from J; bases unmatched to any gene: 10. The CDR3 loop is CASSQRGRGRVTGELFF. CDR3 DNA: TGCGCCAGCAGCCAACGCGGACGGGGGAGGGTCACCGGGGAGCTGTTTTTT.

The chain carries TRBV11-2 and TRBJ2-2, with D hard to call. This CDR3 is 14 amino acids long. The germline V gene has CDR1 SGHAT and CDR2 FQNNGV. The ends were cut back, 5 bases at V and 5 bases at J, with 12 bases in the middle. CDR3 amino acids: CASSPPSGTGELFF. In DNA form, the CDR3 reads TGTGCCAGCAGCCCTCCCTCAGGTACCGGGGAGCTGTTTTTT.

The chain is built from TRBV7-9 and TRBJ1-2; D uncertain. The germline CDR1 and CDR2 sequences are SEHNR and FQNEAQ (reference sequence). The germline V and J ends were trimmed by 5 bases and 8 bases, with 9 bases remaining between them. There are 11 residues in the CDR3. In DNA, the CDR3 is TGTGCCAGCAGCCTTCAACTCGGCTACACCTTC. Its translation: CASSLQLGYTF.

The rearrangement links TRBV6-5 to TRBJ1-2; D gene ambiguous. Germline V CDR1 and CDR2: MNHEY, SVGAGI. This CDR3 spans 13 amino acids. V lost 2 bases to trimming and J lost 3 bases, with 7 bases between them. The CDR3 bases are TGTGCCAGCAGTTACGGATCAGACTATGGCTACACCTTC. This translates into CASSYGSDYGYTF.

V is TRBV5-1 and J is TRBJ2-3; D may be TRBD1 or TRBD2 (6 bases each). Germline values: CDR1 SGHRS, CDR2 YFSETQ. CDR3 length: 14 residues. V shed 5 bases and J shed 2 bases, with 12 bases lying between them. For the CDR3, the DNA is TGCGCCAGCAGACCGAGGGGGGACACAGATACGCAGTATTTT. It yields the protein CASRPRGDTDTQYF.

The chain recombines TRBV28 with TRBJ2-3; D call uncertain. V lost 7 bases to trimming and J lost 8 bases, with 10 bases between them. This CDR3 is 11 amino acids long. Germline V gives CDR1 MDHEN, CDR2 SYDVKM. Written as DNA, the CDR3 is TGTGCCAGCACCCATAGTTCTACGCAGTATTTT. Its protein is CASTHSSTQYF.

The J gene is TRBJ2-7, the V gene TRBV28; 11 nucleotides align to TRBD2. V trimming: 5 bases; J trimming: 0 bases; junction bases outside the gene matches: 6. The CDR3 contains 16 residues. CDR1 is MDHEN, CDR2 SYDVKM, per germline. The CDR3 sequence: CASSRRLAGYSYEQYF. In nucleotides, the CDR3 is TGTGCCAGCAGTCGCCGACTAGCGGGGTACTCCTACGAGCAGTACTTC.

CDR3 sequence reads: CATSDYVRTVGNTIYF. The CDR3 nucleotides read TGTGCCACCAGTGATTATGTGAGGACAGTTGGAAACACCATATATTTT. The chain recombines TRBV24-1 with TRBJ1-3, with a tentative D call TRBD1 (6 bases). There are 16 residues in the CDR3. Trimming shortened V by 2 bases and J by 3 bases, and 13 bases separated the two germline ends. The germline gives CDR1 KGHDR, CDR2 SFDVKD.

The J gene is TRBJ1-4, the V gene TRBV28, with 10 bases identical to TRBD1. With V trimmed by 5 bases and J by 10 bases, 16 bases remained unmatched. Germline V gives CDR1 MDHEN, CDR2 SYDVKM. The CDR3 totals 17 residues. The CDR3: CASSPTGGGILSGKLFF. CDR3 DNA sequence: TGTGCCAGCAGTCCGACAGGGGGCGGAATTTTGAGTGGAAAACTGTTTTTT.

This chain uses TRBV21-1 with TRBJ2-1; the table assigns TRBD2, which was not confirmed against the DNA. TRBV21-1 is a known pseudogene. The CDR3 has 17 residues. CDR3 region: CASSKGTSGGNYNEQFF. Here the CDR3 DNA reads TGTGCCAGCAGCAAAGGGACTAGCGGGGGGAACTACAATGAGCAGTTCTTC.

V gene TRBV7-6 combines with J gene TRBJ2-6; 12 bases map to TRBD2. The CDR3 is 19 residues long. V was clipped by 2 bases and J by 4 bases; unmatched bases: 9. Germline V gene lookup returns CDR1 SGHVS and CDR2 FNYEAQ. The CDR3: CASSLSRTSGILGANVLTF. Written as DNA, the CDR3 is TGTGCCAGCAGCTTATCAAGGACTAGCGGGATTCTGGGGGCCAACGTCCTGACTTTC.

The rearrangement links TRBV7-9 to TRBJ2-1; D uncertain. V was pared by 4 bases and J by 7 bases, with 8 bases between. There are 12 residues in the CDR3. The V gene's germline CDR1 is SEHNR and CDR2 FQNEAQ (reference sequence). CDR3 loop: CASSSIVNEQFF. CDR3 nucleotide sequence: TGTGCCAGCAGCTCAATAGTGAATGAGCAGTTCTTC.

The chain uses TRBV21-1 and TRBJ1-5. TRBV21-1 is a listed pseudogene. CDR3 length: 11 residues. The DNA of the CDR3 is TGTGCCAGCAGCAGAGATCAGCCCCAGCATTTT. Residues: CASSRDQPQHF.

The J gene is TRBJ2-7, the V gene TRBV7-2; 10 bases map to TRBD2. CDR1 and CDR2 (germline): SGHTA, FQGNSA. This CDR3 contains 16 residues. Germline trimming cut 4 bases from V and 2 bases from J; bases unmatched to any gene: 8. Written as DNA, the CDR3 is TGTGCCAGCAGCTACGCTAGCGGGGGCTTTACCTACGAGCAGTACTTC. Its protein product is CASSYASGGFTYEQYF.

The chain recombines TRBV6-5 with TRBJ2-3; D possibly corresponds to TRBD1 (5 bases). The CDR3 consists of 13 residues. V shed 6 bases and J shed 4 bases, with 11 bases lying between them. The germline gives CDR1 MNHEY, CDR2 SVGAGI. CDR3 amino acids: CASSPRRADTQYF. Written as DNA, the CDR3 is TGTGCCAGCAGCCCCCGCAGGGCAGATACGCAGTATTTT.

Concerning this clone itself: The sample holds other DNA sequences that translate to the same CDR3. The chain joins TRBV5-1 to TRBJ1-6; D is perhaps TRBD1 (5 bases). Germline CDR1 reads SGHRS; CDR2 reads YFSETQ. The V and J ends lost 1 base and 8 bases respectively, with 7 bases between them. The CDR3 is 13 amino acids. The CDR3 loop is CASSLLTDSPLHF. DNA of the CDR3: TGCGCCAGCAGCTTGTTGACAGATTCACCCCTCCACTTT. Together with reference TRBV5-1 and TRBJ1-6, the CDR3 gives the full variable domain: KAGVTQTPRYLIKTRGQQVTLSCSPISGHRSVSWYQQTPGQGLQFLFEYFSETQRNKGNFPGRFSGRQFSNSRSEMNVSTLELGDSALYLCASSLLTDSPLHFGNGTRLTVT.

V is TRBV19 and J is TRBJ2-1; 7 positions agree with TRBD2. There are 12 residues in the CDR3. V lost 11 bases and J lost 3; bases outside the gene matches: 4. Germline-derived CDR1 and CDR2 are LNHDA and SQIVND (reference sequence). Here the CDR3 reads CAAAGSYNEQFF. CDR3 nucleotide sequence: TGTGCCGCAGCGGGAAGCTACAATGAGCAGTTCTTC. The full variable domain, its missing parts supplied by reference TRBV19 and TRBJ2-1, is DGGITQSPKYLFRKEGQNVTLSCEQNLNHDAMYWYRQDPGQGLRLIYYSQIVNDFQKGDIAEGYSVSREKKESFPLTVTSAQKNPTAFYLCAAAGSYNEQFFGPGTRLTVL.

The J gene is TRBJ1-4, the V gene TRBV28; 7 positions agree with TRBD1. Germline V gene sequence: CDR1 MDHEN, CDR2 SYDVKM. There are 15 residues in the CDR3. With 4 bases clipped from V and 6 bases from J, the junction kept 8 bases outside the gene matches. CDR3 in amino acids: CASSSHGTEYEKLFF. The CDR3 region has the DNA TGTGCCAGCAGTTCCCACGGGACAGAATATGAAAAACTGTTTTTT.

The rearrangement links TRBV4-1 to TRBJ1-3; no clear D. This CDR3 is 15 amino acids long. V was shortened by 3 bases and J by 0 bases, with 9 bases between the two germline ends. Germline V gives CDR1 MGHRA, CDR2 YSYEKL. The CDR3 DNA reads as TGCGCCAGCAGCCAGTTACGGAGCTCTGGAAACACCATATATTTT. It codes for CASSQLRSSGNTIYF.